The 27 T cell receptor beta chains below all came from one sample that was sequenced in a study of T cells in Graves' hyperthyroidism and ophthalmopathy. Using RNA transcripts as the source, TCR beta CDR3 regions were amplified. HTBI primers were employed in a first-round RT-PCR of the TCR CDR3. TCRdb reprocessed the multiplex PCR reads with MiXCR, giving one entry per CDR3 protein. The sample holds about 350,000 distinct CDR3 sequences, 15% to 20% seen once. Sequenced input: blood. The receptors derive from a woman in her forties with Graves' ophthalmopathy.

This clonotype was observed at least ten times. This chain links TRBV6-5 with TRBJ1-1; D is uncertain. This CDR3 has 12 residues. CDR1 and CDR2 from the germline V gene are MNHEY and SVGAGI. The V end lost 0 bases, the J end lost 5 bases, and 4 bases lay between the germline ends. CDR3 coding DNA: TGTGCCAGCAGTTACTCGACAACTGAAGCTTTCTTT. Translated: CASSYSTTEAFF.

Ten or more counts support this clonotype. The CDR3 protein is CASSRHPQETQYF. The CDR3 DNA reads TGTGCCAGCTCGCGCCATCCACAGGAGACCCAGTACTTC. This chain links TRBV12-3 or TRBV12-4 with TRBJ2-5; D remains ambiguous. There are 13 residues in the CDR3. With 8 bases removed from V and 5 bases from J, the gap between germline ends came to 15 bases.

The table lists this clonotype with many counts. The chain recombines TRBV3-1 with TRBJ2-5; D is perhaps TRBD1 (5 bases). V was clipped by 0 bases and J by 1 base, with 9 bases between them. CDR3 length equals 15 residues. In germline, CDR1 is LGHDT, CDR2 YNNKEL (reference sequence). As DNA, the CDR3 is TGTGCCAGCAGCCAAGAGTTGGGGCGCCAAGAGACCCAGTACTTC. Translation gives CASSQELGRQETQYF.

The sample holds many counts of this clonotype. The chain couples TRBV29-1 to TRBJ2-3; TRBD1 agrees at 7 bases. The CDR3 length is 14 residues. Germline V gene sequence: CDR1 SQVTM, CDR2 ANQGSEA. After removal of 7 bases from V and 8 bases from J, the junction contained 15 bases not matched to a gene. The CDR3: CSAWTGIRGTTQYF. CDR3 bases: TGCAGCGCCTGGACAGGAATTAGAGGGACTACGCAGTATTTT.

This chain joins TRBV4-1 and TRBJ2-7; D uncertain. V was shortened by 4 bases and J by 2 bases, with 12 bases between the two germline ends. Germline assignment: CDR1 MGHRA and CDR2 YSYEKL. The CDR3 spans 14 residues. The DNA for the CDR3 is TGCGCCAGCAGCCCCGACCGCATAGCCTACGAGCAGTACTTC. It encodes CASSPDRIAYEQYF.

This clonotype appeared many times. This chain uses TRBV6-1 with TRBJ1-6, with no clear D. The CDR3 extends over 13 amino acids. CDR1 MNHNS and CDR2 SASEGT come from the germline V gene. The germline V and J ends were trimmed by 2 bases and 10 bases, with 9 bases remaining between them. CDR3: CASSEKLRSPLHF. CDR3 DNA: TGTGCCAGCAGTGAAAAGCTAAGGTCACCCCTCCACTTT.

This clonotype was observed a handful of times. The chain joins TRBV6-1 to TRBJ1-2, with D maybe TRBD1 (5 bases). Germline values: CDR1 MNHNS, CDR2 SASEGT. V gave up 6 bases and J gave up 5 bases, with 19 bases separating them. CDR3 length: 15 residues. The CDR3 coding sequence is TGTGCCAGCAGAGACGACCAAGGGGCGCTTTATGGCTACACCTTC. This codes for CASRDDQGALYGYTF.

This clonotype was seen many times. The CDR3 spells CASSLLAGGYEQYF. The CDR3 bases are TGTGCCAGCAGTTTACTAGCGGGAGGGTACGAGCAGTACTTC. The chain is built from TRBV28 and TRBJ2-7; 12 bases align to TRBD2. The CDR3 extends over 14 amino acids. From germline, CDR1 is MDHEN and CDR2 SYDVKM. J was trimmed by 4 bases and V by 2 bases; bases with no gene match: 0. Full variable domain (missing parts from reference TRBV28 and TRBJ2-7): DVKVTQSSRYLVKRTGEKVFLECVQDMDHENMFWYRQDPGLGLRLIYFSYDVKMKEKGDIPEGYSVSREKKERFSLILESASTNQTSMYLCASSLLAGGYEQYFGPGTRLTVT.

Note on this clonotype: At one of its ends the junction is not consistent with the germline gene, which may arise from a read error. This chain uses TRBV28 with TRBJ1-3; no definite D call. CDR1 and CDR2 from the germline V gene are MDHEN and SYDVKM. The CDR3 is 14 amino acids. The CDR3 region is CASSLMDSGNAIYF. Here the CDR3 DNA reads TGTGCCAGCAGTTTAATGGATTCTGGAAACGCCATATATTTT.

V gene TRBV11-3 combines with J gene TRBJ2-3, with D possibly TRBD2 on 5 matching bases. CDR3 length: 15 residues. Germline V gene data show CDR1 as SGHNT and CDR2 as YENEEA. With 1 base removed from V and 2 bases from J, the gap between germline ends came to 10 bases. In DNA, the CDR3 is TGTGCCAGCAGCTTAGGGGCTAGCACCACAGATACGCAGTATTTT. Residues: CASSLGASTTDTQYF.

This clonotype was detected ten times or more. CDR3 sequence: CASSPGTDFYEQYF. The CDR3 DNA sequence: TGTGCCAGCAGCCCCGGGACAGACTTTTACGAGCAGTACTTC. This chain connects TRBV7-9 to TRBJ2-7; TRBD1 matches at 7 bases. Germline V gene sequence: CDR1 SEHNR, CDR2 FQNEAQ (reference sequence). J lost 4 bases, V lost 5 bases, and 8 bases had no gene match. This CDR3 has 14 amino acids.

This clonotype has a count of ten or more. The chain has TRBV28 and TRBJ1-1; D gene uncertain. This CDR3 has 11 residues. Germline V gene sequence: CDR1 MDHEN, CDR2 SYDVKM. V was cut by 10 bases and J by 1 base, with 7 bases left in between. The CDR3 coding sequence is TGTGCCATAGGTACGAACACTGAAGCTTTCTTT. It specifies CAIGTNTEAFF. The variable domain in full, with the rest retrieved from reference TRBV28 and TRBJ1-1, is DVKVTQSSRYLVKRTGEKVFLECVQDMDHENMFWYRQDPGLGLRLIYFSYDVKMKEKGDIPEGYSVSREKKERFSLILESASTNQTSMYLCAIGTNTEAFFGQGTRLTVV.

This clonotype was detected ten times or more. V and J are TRBV7-2 and TRBJ2-5; TRBD2 agrees at 7 bases. The germline gives CDR1 SGHTA, CDR2 FQGNSA. The CDR3 sequence is 17 residues long. V was clipped by 0 bases and J by 3 bases; unmatched bases: 10. The CDR3 reads CASSLASGTTFKETQYF. Written as DNA, the CDR3 is TGTGCCAGCAGCTTAGCCAGCGGGACTACCTTCAAAGAGACCCAGTACTTC.

This clonotype has ten or more counts. This chain joins TRBV12-3 or TRBV12-4 and TRBJ2-6; D may match TRBD1 or TRBD2 (5 bases each). V was cut by 3 bases and J by 4 bases, with 22 bases left in between. This CDR3 has 19 amino acids. The CDR3 nucleotides are TGTGCCAGCAGTTTCCGAACCGTAGGGACGCGGCCAGGGGCCAACGTCCTGACTTTC. Its translation: CASSFRTVGTRPGANVLTF.

This chain connects TRBV20-1 to TRBJ2-7, with 7 positions matching TRBD1. V shed 6 bases, J shed 4 bases, and the junction held 9 bases outside the gene matches. The CDR3 loop spans 13 amino acids. CDR1 is DFQATT and CDR2 is SNEGSKA in the germline V gene (reference sequence). CDR3 sequence (DNA): TGCAGTGCGCCGGGACAGAGTTCGTACGAGCAGTACTTC. Its translation is CSAPGQSSYEQYF.

The J gene is TRBJ2-2, the V gene TRBV11-1; 7 nucleotides match TRBD1. Germline CDR1 is SGHAT and CDR2 is FQDESV (reference sequence). The CDR3 totals 19 residues. J gave up 4 bases and V 1 base, and 15 bases lay outside the gene matches. The CDR3 reads CASSLEGVRGLVGTGELFF. CDR3 sequence (DNA): TGTGCCAGCAGCTTAGAAGGTGTTAGGGGGCTAGTCGGCACCGGGGAGCTGTTTTTT.

V is TRBV28 and J is TRBJ2-5, with 7 bases aligning to TRBD2. V trimming: 5 bases; J trimming: 4 bases; junction bases outside the gene matches: 7. Germline CDR1 and CDR2: MDHEN and SYDVKM. The CDR3 is 14 residues long. The CDR3 sequence: CASSGSGRGETQYF. CDR3 sequence (DNA): TGTGCCAGCAGTGGGTCAGGGAGGGGAGAGACCCAGTACTTC.

This clonotype was detected many times. The V call is TRBV20-1, the J call TRBJ2-7; D is undetermined. Germline values: CDR1 DFQATT, CDR2 SNEGSKA (reference sequence). The CDR3 runs 13 residues. V was cut by 2 bases and J by 5 bases, with 13 bases left in between. For the CDR3, the DNA is TGCAGTGCTAGACTTCGGAAGTACGACGAGCAGTACTTC. Translated, it gives CSARLRKYDEQYF.

The rearrangement links TRBV4-3 to TRBJ1-2; no definite D call. The germline V gene encodes CDR1 LGHNA and CDR2 YSLEER. This CDR3 comprises 15 residues. V dropped 0 bases and J dropped 2 bases, with 10 bases sitting between them. Here the CDR3 DNA reads TGCGCCAGCAGCCAAGATTGGAGGACCAACTATGGCTACACCTTC. Its protein is CASSQDWRTNYGYTF.

This clonotype was detected many times. This rearrangement joins TRBV6-5 to TRBJ1-2; the D is unclear. Looked up from germline, CDR1 is MNHEY and CDR2 is SVGAGI. With 3 bases removed from V and 0 bases from J, the gap between germline ends came to 14 bases. The CDR3 is 16 amino acids. CDR3 region: CASSYLSAAANYGYTF. As DNA, the CDR3 is TGTGCCAGCAGTTATTTATCGGCAGCGGCTAACTATGGCTACACCTTC.

With respect to this clonotype: One junction end does not reproduce the germline sequence, and a read error may be involved. J is TRBJ2-5 and V is TRBV6-1, with D maybe TRBD1 (6 bases). This CDR3 has 16 amino acids. Germline loops: CDR1 MNHNS, CDR2 SASEGT. The CDR3 protein is CGSSDGILRGRETQYF. DNA for the CDR3: TGTGGCAGCAGTGACGGAATTCTCAGGGGCCGGGAGACCCAGTACTTC.

This clonotype was detected many times. V is TRBV7-2 and J is TRBJ2-5, with a tentative D call TRBD2 (6 bases). Germline V gene sequence: CDR1 SGHTA, CDR2 FQGNSA. There are 16 residues in the CDR3. Trimming took off 1 base at V and 1 base at J, with 13 bases between the two ends. The DNA for the CDR3 is TGTGCCAGCAGCTTAGGTTTAGGGCGGGGCCAAGAGACCCAGTACTTC. Translated: CASSLGLGRGQETQYF.

The table lists this clonotype with many counts. This rearrangement joins TRBV6-4 to TRBJ1-1; no clear D gene. Germline-derived CDR1 and CDR2 are MRHNA and SNTAGT. The CDR3 has 17 residues. The V gene lost 5 bases and the J gene lost 0 bases, with 19 bases spanning the gap. The CDR3 here is CASSRPGPSGMNTEAFF. CDR3 nucleotides: TGTGCCAGCAGTCGACCGGGCCCCTCGGGAATGAACACTGAAGCTTTCTTT.

This clonotype turned up a few times. Germline is not matched at one junction end, which may reflect a read error. This chain connects TRBV27 to TRBJ1-6, with unresolved D. The CDR3 totals 13 residues. Germline CDR1 MNHEY, CDR2 SMNVEV (reference sequence). CDR3 in DNA: TGTGCCACCAGTGCGGGGTACCTGTCACCCCTCCACTTT. Encoded protein: CATSAGYLSPLHF.

A note on this clonotype: Just one base apart from a much larger clone, this may be a read error. The chain has TRBV7-8 and TRBJ2-7; possibly TRBD1 for D (6 bases). The germline V gene encodes CDR1 SGHVS and CDR2 FQNEAQ. The CDR3 is 15 amino acids. CDR3 in amino acids: CVSSSIQGDSYEQYF. In nucleotides, the CDR3 is TGTGTCAGCAGCTCAATACAGGGCGACTCCTACGAGCAGTACTTC.

This clonotype has at least ten counts. The gene calls are TRBV19 and TRBJ2-2; 11 positions match TRBD1. The CDR3 has 16 residues. The junction had 5 bases not matched to a gene; V was cut back by 1 base and J by 7 bases. Germline CDR1 is LNHDA and CDR2 is SQIVND (reference sequence). In DNA form, the CDR3 reads TGTGCCAGTAGTATAGCGGGGACAGGGGGACGCGGGGAGCTGTTTTTT. Translating it yields CASSIAGTGGRGELFF.

This clonotype was seen many times. V gene TRBV6-5 combines with J gene TRBJ1-5; a weak D match, TRBD1 (5 bases). Trimming left V 5 bases short and J 0 bases short, with 11 bases between. The CDR3 runs 15 residues. Germline values: CDR1 MNHEY, CDR2 SVGAGI. The CDR3 here is CASSNRKYSNQPQHF. The CDR3 coding sequence is TGTGCCAGCAGTAACAGGAAATATAGCAATCAGCCCCAGCATTTT.